This T cell receptor (beta chain) was captured in a study of vaccination and CD4 T cells after COVID-19. In the study overall: Drawing of post-COVID samples took place a median about 100 days after diagnosis (range 35 to 161). Each control culture was treated with a CEFX pool, an HIV-1 Nef pool, or no peptide.

At the Johns Hopkins FTIC core, DNA taken from cultured CD4+ T cells was sequenced by way of the Oncomine TCR Beta short-read assay. The genomic DNA was obtained from cultured CD4+ T cells by extraction with the QIAamp micro DNA kit. TCRdb redid the calling of the PCR reads with MiXCR, one entry per CDR3 protein. The data hold around 8,000 distinct CDR3 sequences, with 30% to 40% observed a single time. Concerning this clonotype: What it recognizes is unknown. The junction and the germline gene differ at one end; a read error may be behind it.

As for treatment: 10-day PBMC culture with coronavirus spike peptide pools or control peptides (ViraFEST assay). Prior to the COVID-19 pandemic (2011-2018), the unexposed donor's CD4+ T cells were collected. Antigen-specific T cells were expanded with peptide pools by ViraFEST, and TCRs were then sequenced. The study's findings and limits: Median SARS-CoV-2-reactive clonotype numbers rose nonsignificantly, 21 to 38.

This CDR3 comprises 15 residues. From germline, CDR1 is MDHEN and CDR2 SYDVKM. The chain uses TRBV28 and TRBJ1-2; TRBD1 matches 7 bases. This TCR came from a human donor in good health. Specimen: CD4+ T cells from blood, cultured in vitro. The DNA of the CDR3 is TGTGCCAGCAGTTTAATTCTGGAGGGGGCGGGGAGTGCTGCCTTC. Amino acid sequence: CASSLILEGAGSAAF.